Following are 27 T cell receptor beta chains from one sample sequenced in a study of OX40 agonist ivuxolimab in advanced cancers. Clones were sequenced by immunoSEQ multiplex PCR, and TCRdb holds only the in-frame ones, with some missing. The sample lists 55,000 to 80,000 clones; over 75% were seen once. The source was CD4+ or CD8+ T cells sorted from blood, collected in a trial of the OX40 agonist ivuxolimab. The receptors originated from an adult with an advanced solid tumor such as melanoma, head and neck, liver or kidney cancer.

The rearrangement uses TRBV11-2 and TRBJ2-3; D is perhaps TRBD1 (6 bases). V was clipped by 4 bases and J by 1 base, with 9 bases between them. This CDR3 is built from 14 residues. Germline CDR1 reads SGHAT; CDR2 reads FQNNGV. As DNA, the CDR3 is TGTGCCAGCAGCTCCCGACAGGGCACAGATACGCAGTATTTT. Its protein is CASSSRQGTDTQYF.

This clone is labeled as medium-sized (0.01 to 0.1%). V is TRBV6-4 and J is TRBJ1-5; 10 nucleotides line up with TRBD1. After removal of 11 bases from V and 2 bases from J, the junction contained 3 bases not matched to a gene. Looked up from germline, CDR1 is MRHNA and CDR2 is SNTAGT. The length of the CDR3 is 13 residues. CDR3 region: CAGTGAGNQPQHF. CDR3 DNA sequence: TGTGCCGGGACAGGGGCCGGCAATCAGCCCCAGCATTTT.

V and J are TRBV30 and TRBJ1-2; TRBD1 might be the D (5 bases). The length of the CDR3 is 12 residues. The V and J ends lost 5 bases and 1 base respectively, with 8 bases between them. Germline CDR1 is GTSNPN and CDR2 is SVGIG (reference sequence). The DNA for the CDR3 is TGTGCCTGGTTGGGGGATAACTATGGCTACACCTTC. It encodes CAWLGDNYGYTF.

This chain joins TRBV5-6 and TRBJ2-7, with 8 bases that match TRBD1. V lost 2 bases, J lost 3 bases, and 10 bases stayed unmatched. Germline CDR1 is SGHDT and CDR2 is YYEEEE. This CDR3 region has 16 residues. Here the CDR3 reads CASSFELRTGIYEQYF. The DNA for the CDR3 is TGTGCCAGCAGCTTCGAGTTGCGGACAGGGATCTACGAGCAGTACTTC.

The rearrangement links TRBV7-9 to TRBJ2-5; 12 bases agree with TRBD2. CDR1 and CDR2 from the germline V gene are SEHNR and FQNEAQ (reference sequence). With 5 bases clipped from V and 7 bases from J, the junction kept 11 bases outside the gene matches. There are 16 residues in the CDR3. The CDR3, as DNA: TGTGCCAGCAGCCCCCGGACTAGCGGGGCCGTCCCGACCCAGTACTTC. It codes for CASSPRTSGAVPTQYF.

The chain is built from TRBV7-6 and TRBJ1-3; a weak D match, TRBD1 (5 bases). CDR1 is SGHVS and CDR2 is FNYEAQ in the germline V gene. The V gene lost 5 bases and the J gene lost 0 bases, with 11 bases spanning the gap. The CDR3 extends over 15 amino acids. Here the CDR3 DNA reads TGTGCCAGCAGCCCCATGGGGGGCTCTGGAAACACCATATATTTT. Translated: CASSPMGGSGNTIYF.

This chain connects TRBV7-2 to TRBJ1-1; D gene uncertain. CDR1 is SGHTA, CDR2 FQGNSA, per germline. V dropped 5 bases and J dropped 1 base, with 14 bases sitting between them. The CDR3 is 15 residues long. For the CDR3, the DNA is TGTGCCAGCAGCGTCCAATTGGGAAGGAACACTGAAGCTTTCTTT. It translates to CASSVQLGRNTEAFF.

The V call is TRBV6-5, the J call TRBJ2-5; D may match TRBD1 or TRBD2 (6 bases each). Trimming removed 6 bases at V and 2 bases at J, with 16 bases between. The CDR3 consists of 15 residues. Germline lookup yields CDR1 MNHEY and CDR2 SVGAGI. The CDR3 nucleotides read TGTGCCAGCAGCCGGGGGCTCGTGGGTCAAGAGACCCAGTACTTC. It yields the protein CASSRGLVGQETQYF.

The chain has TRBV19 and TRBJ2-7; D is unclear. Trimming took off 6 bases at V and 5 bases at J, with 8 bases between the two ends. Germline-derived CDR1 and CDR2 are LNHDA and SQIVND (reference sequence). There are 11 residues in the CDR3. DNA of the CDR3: TGTGCCAGTAGGATGAACCACGAGCAGTACTTC. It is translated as CASRMNHEQYF.

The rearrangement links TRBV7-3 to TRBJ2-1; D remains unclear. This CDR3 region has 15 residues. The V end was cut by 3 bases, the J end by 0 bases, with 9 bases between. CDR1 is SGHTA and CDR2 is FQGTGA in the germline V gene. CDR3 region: CASSLAHNSYNEQFF. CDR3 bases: TGTGCCAGCAGCTTGGCACATAACTCCTACAATGAGCAGTTCTTC.

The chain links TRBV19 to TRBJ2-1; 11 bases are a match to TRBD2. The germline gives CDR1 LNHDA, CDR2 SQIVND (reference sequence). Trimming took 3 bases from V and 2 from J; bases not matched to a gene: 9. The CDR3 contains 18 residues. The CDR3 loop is CASSIRVSGLAAYNEQFF. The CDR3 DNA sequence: TGTGCCAGTAGTATTCGGGTATCGGGACTAGCGGCCTACAATGAGCAGTTCTTC.

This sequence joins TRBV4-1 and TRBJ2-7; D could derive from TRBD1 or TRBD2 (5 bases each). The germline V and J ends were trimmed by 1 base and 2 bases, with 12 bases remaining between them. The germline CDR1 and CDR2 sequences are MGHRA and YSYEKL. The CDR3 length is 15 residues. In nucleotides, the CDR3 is TGCGCCAGCAGCCAAGGTCGGGACCGTACCTACGAGCAGTACTTC. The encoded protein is CASSQGRDRTYEQYF.

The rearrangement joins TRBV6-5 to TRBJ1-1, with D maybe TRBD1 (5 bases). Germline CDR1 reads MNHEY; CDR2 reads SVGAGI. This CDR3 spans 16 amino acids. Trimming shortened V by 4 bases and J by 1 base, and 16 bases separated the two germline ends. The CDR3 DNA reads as TGTGCCAGCAGTTCCAAGCTAGGGACGGCGAACACTGAAGCTTTCTTT. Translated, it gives CASSSKLGTANTEAFF.

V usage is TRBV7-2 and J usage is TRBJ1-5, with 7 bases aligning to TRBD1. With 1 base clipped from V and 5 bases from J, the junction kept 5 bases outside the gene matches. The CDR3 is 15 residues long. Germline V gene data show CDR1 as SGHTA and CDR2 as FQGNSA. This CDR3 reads CASSLGTGVHQPQHF. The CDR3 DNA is TGTGCCAGCAGCTTAGGGACAGGCGTTCATCAGCCCCAGCATTTT.

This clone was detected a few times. CDR3 residues: CATSRDGTSLFF. The CDR3 DNA is TGTGCCACCAGCAGAGATGGGACCTCACTGTTTTTT. The J gene is TRBJ1-4, the V gene TRBV15, with D maybe TRBD1 (5 bases). The CDR3 consists of 12 residues. The ends were cut back, 0 bases at V and 13 bases at J, with 9 bases in the middle. Germline assignment: CDR1 LNHNV and CDR2 YYDKDF (reference sequence).

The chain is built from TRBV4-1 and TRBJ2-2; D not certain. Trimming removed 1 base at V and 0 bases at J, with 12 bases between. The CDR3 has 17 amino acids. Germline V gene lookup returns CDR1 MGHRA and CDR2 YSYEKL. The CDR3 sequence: CASSQADLFANTGELFF. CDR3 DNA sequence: TGCGCCAGCAGCCAAGCGGACCTGTTCGCGAACACCGGGGAGCTGTTTTTT.

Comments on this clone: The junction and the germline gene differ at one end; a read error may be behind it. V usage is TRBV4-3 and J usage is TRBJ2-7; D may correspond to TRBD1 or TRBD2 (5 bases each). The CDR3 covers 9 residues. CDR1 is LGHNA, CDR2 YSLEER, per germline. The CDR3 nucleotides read TGCGCCAGCAGCCAAGGGGACCTCTTC. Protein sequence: CASSQGDLF.

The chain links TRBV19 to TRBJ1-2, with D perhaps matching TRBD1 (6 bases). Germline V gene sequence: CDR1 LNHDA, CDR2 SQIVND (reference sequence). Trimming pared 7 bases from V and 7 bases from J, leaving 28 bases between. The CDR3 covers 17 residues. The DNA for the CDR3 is TGTGCCAGTAAAAGGCCGGACGGCAGAAAAGGGGGTAGTGGCTACACCTTC. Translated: CASKRPDGRKGGSGYTF.

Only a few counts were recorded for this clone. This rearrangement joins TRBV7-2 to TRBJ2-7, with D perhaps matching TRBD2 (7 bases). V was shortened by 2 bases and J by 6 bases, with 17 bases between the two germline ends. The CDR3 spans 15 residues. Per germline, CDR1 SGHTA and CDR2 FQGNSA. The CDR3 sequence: CASSLIGGAEGEQYF. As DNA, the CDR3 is TGTGCCAGCAGCTTAATAGGGGGGGCAGAGGGCGAGCAGTACTTC.

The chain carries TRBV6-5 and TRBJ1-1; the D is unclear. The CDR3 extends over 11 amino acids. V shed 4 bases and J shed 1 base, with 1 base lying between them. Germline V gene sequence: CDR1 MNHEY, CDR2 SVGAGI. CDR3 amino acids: CASSSNTEAFF. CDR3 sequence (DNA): TGTGCCAGCAGTTCGAACACTGAAGCTTTCTTT.

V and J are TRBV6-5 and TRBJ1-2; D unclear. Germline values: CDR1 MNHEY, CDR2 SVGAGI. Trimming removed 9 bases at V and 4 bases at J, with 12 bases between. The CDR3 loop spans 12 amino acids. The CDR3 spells CASSQFPYGYTF. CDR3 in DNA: TGTGCCAGTTCCCAATTTCCCTATGGCTACACCTTC.

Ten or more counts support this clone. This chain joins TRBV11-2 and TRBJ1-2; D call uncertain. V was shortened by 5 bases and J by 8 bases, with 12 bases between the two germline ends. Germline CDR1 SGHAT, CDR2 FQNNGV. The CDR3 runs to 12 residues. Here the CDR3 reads CASSSRAGGYTF. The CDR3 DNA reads TGTGCCAGCAGCAGTCGGGCCGGGGGCTACACCTTC. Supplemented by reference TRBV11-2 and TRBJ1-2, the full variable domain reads EAGVAQSPRYKIIEKRQSVAFWCNPISGHATLYWYQQILGQGPKLLIQFQNNGVVDDSQLPKDRFSAERLKGVDSTLKIQPAKLEDSAVYLCASSSRAGGYTFGSGTRLTVV.

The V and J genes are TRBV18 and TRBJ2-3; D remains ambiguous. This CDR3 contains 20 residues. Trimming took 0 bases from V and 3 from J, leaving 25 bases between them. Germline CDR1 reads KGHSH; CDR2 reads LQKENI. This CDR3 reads CASSPPIARMRYGLTDTQYF. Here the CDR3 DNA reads TGTGCCAGCTCACCACCGATTGCAAGGATGAGATACGGGCTAACAGATACGCAGTATTTT.

The CDR3 loop is CASSQSGQTNEKLFF. In nucleotides, the CDR3 is TGCGCCAGCAGTCAATCGGGACAAACTAATGAAAAACTGTTTTTT. The chain carries TRBV23-1 and TRBJ1-4, with a possible D match to TRBD1 (6 bases). TRBV23-1 is flagged as an ORF with uncertain function. Trimming stripped 0 bases from V and 1 base from J, with 6 bases between. The CDR3 runs 15 residues.

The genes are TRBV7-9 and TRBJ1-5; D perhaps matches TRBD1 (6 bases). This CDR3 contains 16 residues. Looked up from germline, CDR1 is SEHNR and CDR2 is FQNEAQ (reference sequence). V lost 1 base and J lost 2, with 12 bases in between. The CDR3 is CASSLGAGGGNQPQHF. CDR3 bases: TGTGCCAGCAGCTTAGGAGCGGGGGGCGGCAATCAGCCCCAGCATTTT.

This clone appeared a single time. The CDR3 here is CASSLSWTGGNQPQHF. In nucleotides, the CDR3 is TGTGCCAGCAGCTTGAGCTGGACAGGGGGCAATCAGCCCCAGCATTTT. V usage is TRBV5-6 and J usage is TRBJ1-5, with 9 bases identical to TRBD1. The CDR3 totals 16 residues. Per the germline V gene, CDR1 is SGHDT and CDR2 is YYEEEE. The junction had 4 bases not matched to a gene; V was cut back by 1 base and J by 2 bases.

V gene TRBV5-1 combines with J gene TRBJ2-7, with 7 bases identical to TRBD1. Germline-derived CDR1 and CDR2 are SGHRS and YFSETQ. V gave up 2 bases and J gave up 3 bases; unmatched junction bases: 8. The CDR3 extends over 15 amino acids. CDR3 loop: CASSLNYRGDYEQYF. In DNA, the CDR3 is TGCGCCAGCAGCTTAAACTACAGGGGAGACTACGAGCAGTACTTC.